Given below is one T cell receptor (beta chain) in context. No antigen is known for it. V dropped 5 bases and J dropped 0 bases, with 13 bases sitting between them. The CDR3 runs 14 residues. In germline, CDR1 is DFQATT, CDR2 SNEGSKA (reference sequence). The data are from a study of T cells after yellow fever vaccination. Study overall: Fractions with few cells were prepared using SMART-Seq v4 Ultra Low Input.

Study findings and constraints: Contamination of FACS-sorted repertoires by abundant clonotypes from the bulk population could occur.

TCRdb used MiXCR to reprocess the 5' RACE reads, holding one entry per CDR3 protein. This sample has about 320,000 distinct CDR3 sequences, with 12% found just once. Sample: CD4+ T cells sorted from PBMCs, taken 15 days after the yellow fever booster vaccination. The chain combines TRBV20-1 with TRBJ2-5, with D perhaps TRBD2 (5 bases). The TCR was taken from a man younger than 30 who received the YFV17D yellow fever vaccine. The CDR3 sequence is CSAWAPGNQETQYF. The CDR3 coding sequence is TGCAGTGCTTGGGCACCGGGAAACCAAGAGACCCAGTACTTC.